These T cell receptor beta chains were read from a single sample in a study of shared clonotypes between healthy human individuals. Clones were sequenced by immunoSEQ multiplex PCR, and TCRdb holds only the in-frame ones, with some missing. Among 2 million to 3 million clones, around nine tenths were seen once, and the ten largest hold over 0.12%. The source material was naive CD4+ T cells sorted from blood. These receptors were collected from a young man in good health. CDR3s leave out the opening cysteine and the closing phenylalanine or tryptophan.

V gene	J gene	CDR3 protein
TRBV5-1	TRBJ2-5	ASSLAGPGETQY
TRBV2	TRBJ1-6	ASSRNRENNSPLH
TRBV21-1	TRBJ2-7	ASSKEVGGASGRPTLYEQY
TRBV14	TRBJ2-2	ASSQVGTATGELF
TRBV7-9	TRBJ1-2	ASSTRQEDYGYT
TRBV6-1	TRBJ2-7	ASSGGKGGLYEQY
TRBV7-9	TRBJ1-2	ASSIPGPLAHN
TRBV27	TRBJ2-1	ASSLGTPGEQF
TRBV5-4	TRBJ1-1	ASSHPLGTEAF
TRBV5-1	TRBJ2-3	ASSSGVGGASTDTQY
TRBV21-1	TRBJ2-3	ASSKAGRGAPSTDTQY
TRBV9	TRBJ1-2	ASNPVPPDYGYT
TRBV2	TRBJ1-6	ASRSQTGPYSPLH
TRBV23-1	TRBJ1-2	ASSQSFGQGALGYT
TRBV4-3	TRBJ2-7	ASSQGMSASYEQY
TRBV6-5	TRBJ1-6	ASSYSGDGSSPLH
TRBV23-1	TRBJ1-1	ASSPQRDRGRNTEAF
TRBV6-1	TRBJ1-6	ASSEINSPLH
TRBV28	TRBJ1-6	ASSPALSYNSPLH
TRBV7-3	TRBJ2-2	ASSSGLAGASGELF
TRBV14	TRBJ2-7	ASSQGGSGLAYEQY